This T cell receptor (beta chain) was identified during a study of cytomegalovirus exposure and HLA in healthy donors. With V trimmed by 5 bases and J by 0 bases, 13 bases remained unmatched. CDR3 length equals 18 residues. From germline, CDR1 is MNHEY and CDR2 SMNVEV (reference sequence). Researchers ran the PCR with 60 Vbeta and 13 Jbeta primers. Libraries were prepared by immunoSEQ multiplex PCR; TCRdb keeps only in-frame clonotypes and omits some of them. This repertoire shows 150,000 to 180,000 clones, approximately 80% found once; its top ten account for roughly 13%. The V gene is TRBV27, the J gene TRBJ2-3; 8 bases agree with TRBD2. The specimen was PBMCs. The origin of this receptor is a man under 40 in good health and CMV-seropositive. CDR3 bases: TGTGCCAGCAGTCCGGGACTAGAACCAGACACTAGCACAGATACGCAGTATTTT. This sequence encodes CASSPGLEPDTSTDTQYF.